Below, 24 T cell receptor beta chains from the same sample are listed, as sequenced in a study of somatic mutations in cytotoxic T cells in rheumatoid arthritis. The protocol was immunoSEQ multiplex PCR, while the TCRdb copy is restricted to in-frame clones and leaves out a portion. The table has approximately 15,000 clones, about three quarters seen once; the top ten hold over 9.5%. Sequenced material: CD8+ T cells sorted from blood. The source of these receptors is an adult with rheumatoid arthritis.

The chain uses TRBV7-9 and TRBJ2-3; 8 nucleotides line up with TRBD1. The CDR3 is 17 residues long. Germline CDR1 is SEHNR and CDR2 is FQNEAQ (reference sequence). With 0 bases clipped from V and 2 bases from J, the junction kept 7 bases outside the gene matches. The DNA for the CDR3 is TGTGCCAGCAGCTTAGCGACGACAGGGGAAGCCACAGATACGCAGTATTTT. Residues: CASSLATTGEATDTQYF. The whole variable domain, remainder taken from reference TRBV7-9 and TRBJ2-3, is DTGVSQNPRHKITKRGQNVTFRCDPISEHNRLYWYRQTLGQGPEFLTYFQNEAQLEKSRLLSDRFSAERPKGSFSTLEIQRTEQGDSAMYLCASSLATTGEATDTQYFGPGTRLTVL.

This CDR3 reads CASSPGGQGPVKGSYEQYF. The DNA of the CDR3 is TGCGCCAGCAGCCCGGGGGGACAGGGCCCCGTTAAGGGCTCCTACGAGCAGTACTTC. V gene TRBV4-1 combines with J gene TRBJ2-5; 9 bases are shared with TRBD1. The tail of the sequence fits TRBJ2-7 better, so the J call may be wrong. Germline CDR1 MGHRA, CDR2 YSYEKL. This CDR3 region has 19 residues.

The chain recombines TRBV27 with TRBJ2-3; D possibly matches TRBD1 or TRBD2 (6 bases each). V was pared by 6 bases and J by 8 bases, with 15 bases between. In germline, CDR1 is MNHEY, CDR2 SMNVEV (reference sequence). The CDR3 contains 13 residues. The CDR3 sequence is CASRLGGFGTQYF. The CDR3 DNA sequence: TGTGCCAGCAGATTAGGGGGGTTTGGTACGCAGTATTTT.

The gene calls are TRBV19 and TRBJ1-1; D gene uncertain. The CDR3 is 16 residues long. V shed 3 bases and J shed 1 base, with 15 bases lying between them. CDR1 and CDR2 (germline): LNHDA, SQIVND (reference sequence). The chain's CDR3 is CASSIGDFLSNTEAFF. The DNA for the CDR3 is TGTGCCAGTAGTATCGGAGACTTCCTATCGAACACTGAAGCTTTCTTT.

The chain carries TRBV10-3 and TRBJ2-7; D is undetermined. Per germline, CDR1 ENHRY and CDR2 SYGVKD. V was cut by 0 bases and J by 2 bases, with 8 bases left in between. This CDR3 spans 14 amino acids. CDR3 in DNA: TGTGCCATCAGTGAGTCGAACCCCACCTACGAGCAGTACTTC. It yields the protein CAISESNPTYEQYF.

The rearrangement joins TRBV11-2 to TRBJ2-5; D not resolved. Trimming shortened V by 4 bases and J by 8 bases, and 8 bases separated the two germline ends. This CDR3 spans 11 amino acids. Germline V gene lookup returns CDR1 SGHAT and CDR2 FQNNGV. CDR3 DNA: TGTGCCAGCAGCTCCGTTGGAACCCAGTACTTC. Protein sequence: CASSSVGTQYF.

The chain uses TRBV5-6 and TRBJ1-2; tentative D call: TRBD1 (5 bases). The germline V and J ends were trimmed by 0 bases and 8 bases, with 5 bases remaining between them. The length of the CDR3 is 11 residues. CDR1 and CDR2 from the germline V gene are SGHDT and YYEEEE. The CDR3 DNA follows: TGTGCCAGCAGCTTGGGGGGCGGCTACACCTTC. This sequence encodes CASSLGGGYTF. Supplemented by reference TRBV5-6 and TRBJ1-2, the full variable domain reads DAGVTQSPTHLIKTRGQQVTLRCSPKSGHDTVSWYQQALGQGPQFIFQYYEEEERQRGNFPDRFSGHQFPNYSSELNVNALLLGDSALYLCASSLGGGYTFGSGTRLTVV.

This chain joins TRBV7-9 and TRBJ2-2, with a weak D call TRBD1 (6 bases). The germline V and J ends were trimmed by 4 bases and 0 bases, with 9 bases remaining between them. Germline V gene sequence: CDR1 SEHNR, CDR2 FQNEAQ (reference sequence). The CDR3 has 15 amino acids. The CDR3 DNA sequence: TGTGCCAGCAGCTGGGGACACCCGAACACCGGGGAGCTGTTTTTT. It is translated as CASSWGHPNTGELFF.

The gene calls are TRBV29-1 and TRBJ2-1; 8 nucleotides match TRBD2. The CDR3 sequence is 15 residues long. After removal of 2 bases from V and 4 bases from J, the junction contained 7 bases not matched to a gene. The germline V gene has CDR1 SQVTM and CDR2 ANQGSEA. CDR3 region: CSVETGGRIYNEQFF. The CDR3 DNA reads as TGCAGCGTTGAAACGGGGGGGCGTATATACAATGAGCAGTTCTTC.

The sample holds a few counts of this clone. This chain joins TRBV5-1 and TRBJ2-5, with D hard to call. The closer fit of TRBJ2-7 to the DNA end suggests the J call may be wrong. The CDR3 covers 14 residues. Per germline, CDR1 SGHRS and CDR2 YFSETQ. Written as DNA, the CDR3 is TGCGCCAGCAGCTTGGGGTCTGCCACCTACGAGCAGTACTTC. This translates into CASSLGSATYEQYF.

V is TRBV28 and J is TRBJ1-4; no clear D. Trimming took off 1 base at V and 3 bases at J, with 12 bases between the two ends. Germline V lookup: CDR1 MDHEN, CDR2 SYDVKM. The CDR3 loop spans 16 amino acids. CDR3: CASSLLLGLSNEKLFF. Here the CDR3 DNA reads TGTGCCAGCAGTTTATTGCTAGGGTTATCTAATGAAAAACTGTTTTTT.

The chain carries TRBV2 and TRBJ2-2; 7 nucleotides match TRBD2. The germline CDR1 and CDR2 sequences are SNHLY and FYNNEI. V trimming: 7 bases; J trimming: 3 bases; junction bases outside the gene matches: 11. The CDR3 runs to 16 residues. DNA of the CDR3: TGTGCCAGCAATCCCCTGGGGGGGGGATACACCGGGGAGCTGTTTTTT. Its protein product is CASNPLGGGYTGELFF.

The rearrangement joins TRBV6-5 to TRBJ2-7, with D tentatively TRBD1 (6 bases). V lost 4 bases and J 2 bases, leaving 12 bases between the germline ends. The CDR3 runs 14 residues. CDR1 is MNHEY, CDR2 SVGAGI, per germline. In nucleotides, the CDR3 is TGTGCCAGCAGTTCGGAGGACAGTACCTACGAGCAGTACTTC. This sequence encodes CASSSEDSTYEQYF.

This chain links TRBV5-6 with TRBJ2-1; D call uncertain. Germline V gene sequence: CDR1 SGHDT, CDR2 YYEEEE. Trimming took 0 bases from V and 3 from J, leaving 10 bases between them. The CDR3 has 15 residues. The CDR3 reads CASSLDGGYYNEQFF. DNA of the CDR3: TGTGCCAGCAGCTTGGACGGTGGTTACTACAATGAGCAGTTCTTC.

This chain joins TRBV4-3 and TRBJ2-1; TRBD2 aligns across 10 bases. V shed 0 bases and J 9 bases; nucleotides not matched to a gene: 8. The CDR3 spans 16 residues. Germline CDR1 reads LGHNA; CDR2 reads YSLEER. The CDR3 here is CASSQDRLAGEGEQFF. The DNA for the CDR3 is TGCGCCAGCAGCCAAGATCGCCTAGCGGGGGAGGGTGAGCAGTTCTTC.

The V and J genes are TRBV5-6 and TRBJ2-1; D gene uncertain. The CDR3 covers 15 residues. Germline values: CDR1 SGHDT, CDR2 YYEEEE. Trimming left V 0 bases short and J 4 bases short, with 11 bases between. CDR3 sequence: CASSLGQHPYNEQFF. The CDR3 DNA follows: TGTGCCAGCAGCTTGGGGCAGCATCCTTACAATGAGCAGTTCTTC.

CDR3 sequence (DNA): TGTGCCAGCAGTAGTCCCGGGACTAGCGGGGGATTGCAGACCCAGTACTTC. Protein sequence: CASSSPGTSGGLQTQYF. The rearrangement links TRBV28 to TRBJ2-5; 14 bases fit TRBD2. The CDR3 has 17 amino acids. V lost 5 bases to trimming and J lost 6 bases; unmatched junction nucleotides: 11. Germline V CDR1 and CDR2: MDHEN, SYDVKM.

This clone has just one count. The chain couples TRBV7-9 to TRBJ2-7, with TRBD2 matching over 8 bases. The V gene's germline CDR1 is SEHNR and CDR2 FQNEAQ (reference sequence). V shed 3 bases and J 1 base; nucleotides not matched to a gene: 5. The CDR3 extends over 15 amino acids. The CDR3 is CASSFGGGRSYEQYF. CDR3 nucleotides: TGTGCCAGCAGCTTCGGGGGGGGACGGTCCTACGAGCAGTACTTC.

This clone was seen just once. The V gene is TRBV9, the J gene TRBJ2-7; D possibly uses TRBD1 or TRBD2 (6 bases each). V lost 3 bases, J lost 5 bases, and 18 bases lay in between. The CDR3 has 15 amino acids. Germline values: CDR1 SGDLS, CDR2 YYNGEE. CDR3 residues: CASSAEGGLADEQYF. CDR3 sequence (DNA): TGTGCCAGCAGCGCGGAAGGGGGGCTAGCAGACGAGCAGTACTTC.

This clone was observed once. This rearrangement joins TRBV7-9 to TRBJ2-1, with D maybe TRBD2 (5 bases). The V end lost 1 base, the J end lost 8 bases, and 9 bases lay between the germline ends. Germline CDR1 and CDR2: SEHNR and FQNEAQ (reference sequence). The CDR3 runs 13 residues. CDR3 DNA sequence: TGTGCCAGCAGCTTAGTAGTGGGAGATGAGCAGTTCTTC. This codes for CASSLVVGDEQFF.

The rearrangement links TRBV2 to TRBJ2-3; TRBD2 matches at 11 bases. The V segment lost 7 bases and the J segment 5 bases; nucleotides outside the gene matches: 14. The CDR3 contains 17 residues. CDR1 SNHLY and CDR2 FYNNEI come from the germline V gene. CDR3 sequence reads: CASIGVGGLAGVDTQYF. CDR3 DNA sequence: TGTGCCAGCATTGGGGTTGGTGGACTAGCGGGCGTAGATACGCAGTATTTT.

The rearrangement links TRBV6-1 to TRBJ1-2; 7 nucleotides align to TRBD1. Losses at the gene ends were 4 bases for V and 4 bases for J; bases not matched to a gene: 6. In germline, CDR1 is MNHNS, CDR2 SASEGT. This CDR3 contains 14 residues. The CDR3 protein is CASSGTGGVYGYTF. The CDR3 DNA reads TGTGCCAGCAGTGGGACAGGCGGCGTCTATGGCTACACCTTC.

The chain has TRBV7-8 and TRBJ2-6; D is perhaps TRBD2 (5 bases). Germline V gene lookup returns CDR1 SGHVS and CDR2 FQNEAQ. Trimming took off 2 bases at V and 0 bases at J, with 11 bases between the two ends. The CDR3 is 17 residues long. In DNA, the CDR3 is TGTGCCAGCAGCTTATCAACGGGGAGCTCTGGGGCCAACGTCCTGACTTTC. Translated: CASSLSTGSSGANVLTF.

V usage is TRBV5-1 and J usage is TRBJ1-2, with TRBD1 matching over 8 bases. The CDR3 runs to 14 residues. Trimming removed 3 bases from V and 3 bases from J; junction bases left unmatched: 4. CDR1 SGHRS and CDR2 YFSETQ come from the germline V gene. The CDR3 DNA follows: TGCGCCAGCAGCTCTTCGGACAGGGACTATGGCTACACCTTC. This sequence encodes CASSSSDRDYGYTF.